This record looks at one TCR beta chain sequence and its context. Its antigen is undetermined. Sequencing was performed with immunoSEQ multiplex PCR; in TCRdb, only in-frame clones are kept and a portion is missing. Of approximately 120,000 clones listed, approximately 93% were seen once; the top ten hold around 3.3%. Germline V gene lookup returns CDR1 SGHTA and CDR2 FQGNSA. Trimming removed 1 base at V and 4 bases at J, with 11 bases between. The CDR3 contains 15 residues. The sample is drawn from a study of T cell responses to AZD1222 COVID-19 vaccine. Whole-study context: Timing groups of about 4 and about 12 weeks for second doses were pooled. Study-level findings and limits: Most donors were white British and more were female, and clonal diversity was possibly underestimated.

This receptor was identified in an adult in good health. This chain links TRBV7-2 with TRBJ1-3, with D perhaps TRBD1 (6 bases). The specimen comprised peripheral blood, sampled on day 0 of AZD1222 vaccination. In DNA form, the CDR3 reads TGTGCCAGCAGCTTAGAAGGGGGGCACGGAAACACCATATATTTT. Translating it yields CASSLEGGHGNTIYF.